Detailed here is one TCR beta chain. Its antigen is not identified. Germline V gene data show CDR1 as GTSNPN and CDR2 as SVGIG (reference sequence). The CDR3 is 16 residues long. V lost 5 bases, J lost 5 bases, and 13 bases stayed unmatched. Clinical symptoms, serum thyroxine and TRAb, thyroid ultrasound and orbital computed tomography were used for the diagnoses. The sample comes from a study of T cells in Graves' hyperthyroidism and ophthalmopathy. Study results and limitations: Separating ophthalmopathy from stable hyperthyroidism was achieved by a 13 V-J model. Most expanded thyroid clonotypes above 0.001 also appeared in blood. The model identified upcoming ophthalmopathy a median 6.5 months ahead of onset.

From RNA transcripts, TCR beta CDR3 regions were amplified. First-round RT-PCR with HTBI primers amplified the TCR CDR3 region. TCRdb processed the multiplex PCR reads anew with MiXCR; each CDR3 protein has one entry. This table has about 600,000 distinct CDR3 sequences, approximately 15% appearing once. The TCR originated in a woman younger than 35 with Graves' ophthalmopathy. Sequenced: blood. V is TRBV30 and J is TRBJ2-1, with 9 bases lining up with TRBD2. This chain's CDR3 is CAWWALAGQSHNEQFF. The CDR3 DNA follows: TGTGCCTGGTGGGCCCTAGCGGGACAAAGCCACAATGAGCAGTTCTTC.